This TCR beta chain originates from a study of blood T cell repertoires in COVID-19. TCRdb's table, derived via immunoSEQ multiplex PCR, lists solely in-frame clones and lacks some. The sample lists approximately 150,000 clones, around 90% occurring once. The table lists this clone with a count of one. The V end was cut by 7 bases, the J end by 0 bases, with 13 bases between. The germline V gene has CDR1 SQVTM and CDR2 ANQGSEA. CDR3 length: 13 amino acids. The sequenced material came from PBMCs or T cells enriched from blood (not recorded which). The chain has TRBV29-1 and TRBJ2-7; perhaps TRBD1 as D (6 bases). This sequence was found in a woman in her thirties or forties who had been exposed to COVID-19. The CDR3 DNA follows: TGCAGCGCGACCGACAGGAACTCCTACGAGCAGTACTTC. Residues: CSATDRNSYEQYF.